The rows below give T cell receptor beta chains drawn from one sample of a study of beta chain features in type 1 diabetes. The protocol was immunoSEQ multiplex PCR, while the TCRdb copy is restricted to in-frame clones and leaves out a portion. This table holds approximately 250,000 clones, approximately 25% found once. The sample comprised naive CD4+ T cells from blood. These receptors all come from a woman aged 25 to 39 with type 1 diabetes. The CDR3 runs from the conserved cysteine through the conserved F or W. Each record gives: D gene, V gene, J gene, clone size, CDR3 protein, CDR3 DNA. A D gene is named only where the DNA matches it firmly. Clone size, where shown, is once, few, many, or a class for clones that have expanded.

d_gene: TRBD1; v_gene: TRBV18; j_gene: TRBJ1-5; abundance: .; CDR3aa: CASSALGQSNQPQHF; CDR3nt: TGTGCCAGCTCCGCTCTGGGACAGAGCAATCAGCCCCAGCATTTT
d_gene: .; v_gene: TRBV28; j_gene: TRBJ1-1; abundance: few; CDR3aa: CASNLSGTEAFF; CDR3nt: TGTGCCAGCAATCTCTCGGGAACTGAAGCTTTCTTT
d_gene: .; v_gene: TRBV29-1; j_gene: TRBJ2-1; abundance: few; CDR3aa: CSVIGSPDNEQFF; CDR3nt: TGCAGCGTTATCGGGTCTCCCGACAATGAGCAGTTCTTC
d_gene: .; v_gene: TRBV7-9; j_gene: TRBJ1-1; abundance: .; CDR3aa: CASAKTRDTEAFF; CDR3nt: TGTGCCAGCGCAAAGACTCGGGACACTGAAGCTTTCTTT
d_gene: .; v_gene: TRBV5-6; j_gene: TRBJ2-7; abundance: .; CDR3aa: CASSAPGLISYEQYF; CDR3nt: TGTGCCAGCAGCGCCCCGGGACTGATCTCCTACGAGCAGTACTTC
d_gene: .; v_gene: TRBV27; j_gene: TRBJ2-7; abundance: few; CDR3aa: CAVGQLSYEQYF; CDR3nt: TGTGCCGTCGGACAGCTTTCCTACGAGCAGTACTTC
d_gene: .; v_gene: TRBV30; j_gene: TRBJ2-1; abundance: .; CDR3aa: CAWSRLLWAANEQFF; CDR3nt: TGTGCCTGGAGTAGGCTCCTTTGGGCTGCTAACGAGCAGTTCTTC
d_gene: .; v_gene: TRBV25-1; j_gene: TRBJ2-6; abundance: few; CDR3aa: CASSELSGANVLTF; CDR3nt: TGTGCCAGCAGTGAACTCTCTGGGGCCAACGTCCTGACTTTC
d_gene: .; v_gene: TRBV7-8; j_gene: TRBJ1-1; abundance: .; CDR3aa: CASSPRTANTEAFF; CDR3nt: TGTGCCAGCAGCCCGAGGACAGCGAACACTGAAGCTTTCTTT
d_gene: TRBD1; v_gene: TRBV2; j_gene: TRBJ1-1; abundance: few; CDR3aa: CASSTRGRGTEAFF; CDR3nt: TGTGCCAGCAGTACCAGGGGGCGGGGAACTGAAGCTTTCTTT
d_gene: TRBD2; v_gene: TRBV5-4; j_gene: TRBJ2-1; abundance: few; CDR3aa: CASSLASGTHNEQFF; CDR3nt: TGTGCCAGCAGCTTGGCTAGCGGGACCCACAATGAGCAGTTCTTC
d_gene: .; v_gene: TRBV10-1; j_gene: TRBJ2-7; abundance: few; CDR3aa: CASSESVGGLYEQYF; CDR3nt: TGCGCCAGCAGTGAGTCTGTGGGGGGACTCTACGAGCAGTACTTC
d_gene: .; v_gene: TRBV9; j_gene: TRBJ2-1; abundance: .; CDR3aa: CASSVRGYEQFF; CDR3nt: TGTGCCAGCAGCGTAAGAGGGTATGAGCAGTTCTTC
d_gene: TRBD1; v_gene: TRBV7-9; j_gene: TRBJ1-2; abundance: few; CDR3aa: CASSLGSGQDFGYTF; CDR3nt: TGTGCCAGCAGCTTAGGGTCGGGACAGGACTTCGGCTACACCTTC
d_gene: TRBD2; v_gene: TRBV29-1; j_gene: TRBJ2-3; abundance: .; CDR3aa: CSVDGRGTDTQYF; CDR3nt: TGCAGCGTTGACGGGAGGGGGACAGATACGCAGTATTTT
d_gene: .; v_gene: TRBV5-6; j_gene: TRBJ2-7; abundance: .; CDR3aa: CASSMDLALEQYF; CDR3nt: TGTGCCAGCAGCATGGATCTAGCGCTCGAGCAGTACTTC
d_gene: .; v_gene: TRBV30; j_gene: TRBJ1-5; abundance: .; CDR3aa: CAWSEGAGANQPQHF; CDR3nt: TGTGCCTGGAGTGAAGGGGCAGGGGCCAATCAGCCCCAGCATTTT
d_gene: TRBD2; v_gene: TRBV29-1; j_gene: TRBJ2-1; abundance: .; CDR3aa: CSVSGTSGFPLGYEQFF; CDR3nt: TGCAGCGTCTCCGGGACTAGCGGGTTTCCATTGGGCTATGAGCAGTTCTTC
d_gene: .; v_gene: TRBV2; j_gene: TRBJ2-6; abundance: .; CDR3aa: CASGGFSSGANVLTF; CDR3nt: TGTGCCAGCGGGGGCTTCAGCTCTGGGGCCAACGTCCTGACTTTC
d_gene: .; v_gene: TRBV2; j_gene: TRBJ1-2; abundance: .; CDR3aa: CASRPEPNYGYTF; CDR3nt: TGTGCCAGCAGACCTGAACCTAATTATGGCTACACCTTC
d_gene: .; v_gene: TRBV18; j_gene: TRBJ2-7; abundance: .; CDR3aa: CASSRDSRIEQYF; CDR3nt: TGTGCCAGCTCTCGCGACAGTCGTATCGAGCAGTACTTC
d_gene: .; v_gene: TRBV28; j_gene: TRBJ2-7; abundance: few; CDR3aa: CASIKGGETYEQYF; CDR3nt: TGTGCCAGCATAAAAGGGGGGGAAACCTACGAGCAGTACTTC
d_gene: TRBD2; v_gene: TRBV7-2; j_gene: TRBJ2-1; abundance: .; CDR3aa: CASARGLSSSGEQFF; CDR3nt: TGTGCCAGCGCTCGGGGACTATCCTCGAGCGGTGAGCAGTTCTTC
d_gene: TRBD2; v_gene: TRBV29-1; j_gene: TRBJ2-6; abundance: few; CDR3aa: CSVSGRRFGANVLTF; CDR3nt: TGCAGCGTGAGCGGGAGAAGGTTTGGGGCCAACGTCCTGACTTTC
d_gene: TRBD2; v_gene: TRBV7-2; j_gene: TRBJ2-2; abundance: few; CDR3aa: CASSLAPGRAGELFF; CDR3nt: TGTGCCAGCAGCTTAGCTCCAGGGAGGGCCGGGGAGCTGTTTTTT
d_gene: TRBD2; v_gene: TRBV7-8; j_gene: TRBJ2-5; abundance: few; CDR3aa: CASSLVAVAGVGETQYF; CDR3nt: TGTGCCAGCAGCTTAGTAGCTGTAGCGGGAGTAGGGGAGACCCAGTACTTC
d_gene: TRBD2; v_gene: TRBV5-1; j_gene: TRBJ2-2; abundance: .; CDR3aa: CASSLVPGLPGELFF; CDR3nt: TGCGCCAGCAGCTTGGTACCGGGACTACCCGGGGAGCTGTTTTTT
d_gene: .; v_gene: TRBV21-1; j_gene: TRBJ2-3; abundance: .; CDR3aa: CASSATSGASTDTQYF; CDR3nt: TGTGCCAGCAGCGCCACTAGCGGGGCTAGCACAGATACGCAGTATTTT
d_gene: TRBD1; v_gene: TRBV4-1; j_gene: TRBJ2-3; abundance: .; CDR3aa: CASSRGDRGSTDTQYF; CDR3nt: TGCGCCAGCAGCCGAGGGGACAGGGGGAGCACAGATACGCAGTATTTT
d_gene: .; v_gene: TRBV15; j_gene: TRBJ2-7; abundance: few; CDR3aa: CATSRDSYEQYF; CDR3nt: TGTGCCACCAGCAGAGACAGCTACGAGCAGTACTTC
d_gene: TRBD2; v_gene: TRBV5-1; j_gene: TRBJ2-7; abundance: few; CDR3aa: CASSWTSGGAYEQYF; CDR3nt: TGCGCCAGCAGCTGGACTAGCGGAGGGGCCTACGAGCAGTACTTC
d_gene: TRBD2; v_gene: TRBV15; j_gene: TRBJ2-1; abundance: few; CDR3aa: CATQPGLDYNEQFF; CDR3nt: TGTGCCACCCAACCGGGACTAGACTACAATGAGCAGTTCTTC
d_gene: .; v_gene: TRBV30; j_gene: TRBJ2-3; abundance: .; CDR3aa: CAWSFAGAGTDTQYF; CDR3nt: TGTGCCTGGAGTTTCGCGGGGGCAGGCACAGATACGCAGTATTTT
d_gene: .; v_gene: TRBV29-1; j_gene: TRBJ1-1; abundance: few; CDR3aa: CSVESSGWTEAFF; CDR3nt: TGCAGCGTTGAATCGAGCGGTTGGACTGAAGCTTTCTTT
d_gene: .; v_gene: TRBV9; j_gene: TRBJ2-2; abundance: once; CDR3aa: CASSVSGSNTGELFF; CDR3nt: TGTGCCAGCAGCGTTAGCGGATCGAACACCGGGGAGCTGTTTTTT
d_gene: TRBD1; v_gene: TRBV10-3; j_gene: TRBJ1-5; abundance: .; CDR3aa: CAISRQGPGGNQPQHF; CDR3nt: TGTGCCATCAGTAGACAGGGTCCGGGCGGCAATCAGCCCCAGCATTTT
d_gene: TRBD1; v_gene: TRBV19; j_gene: TRBJ2-1; abundance: .; CDR3aa: CASSDRGPYNEQFF; CDR3nt: TGTGCCAGTAGCGACAGGGGGCCCTACAATGAGCAGTTCTTC
d_gene: TRBD1; v_gene: TRBV28; j_gene: TRBJ1-5; abundance: once; CDR3aa: CASSTGQAFAQPQHF; CDR3nt: TGTGCCAGCAGTACGGGACAGGCCTTCGCTCAGCCCCAGCATTTT
d_gene: .; v_gene: TRBV9; j_gene: TRBJ2-1; abundance: .; CDR3aa: CASSEGVRRVF; CDR3nt: TGTGCCAGCAGCGAGGGAGTTCGGAGGGTCTTC
d_gene: TRBD2; v_gene: TRBV7-9; j_gene: TRBJ2-3; abundance: few; CDR3aa: CASSLVLPSGNTQYF; CDR3nt: TGTGCCAGCAGCTTAGTTCTCCCTAGCGGGAATACGCAGTATTTT
d_gene: .; v_gene: TRBV5-1; j_gene: TRBJ1-2; abundance: few; CDR3aa: CASSWANRDGYTF; CDR3nt: TGCGCCAGCAGCTGGGCCAACAGGGATGGCTACACCTTC
d_gene: TRBD2; v_gene: TRBV5-4; j_gene: TRBJ2-5; abundance: once; CDR3aa: CASSPGTSGGSRETQYF; CDR3nt: TGTGCCAGCAGCCCCGGGACTAGCGGGGGCAGCAGGGAGACCCAGTACTTC
d_gene: .; v_gene: TRBV2; j_gene: TRBJ2-1; abundance: .; CDR3aa: CASSVAGPAEQFF; CDR3nt: TGTGCCAGCAGTGTCGCGGGACCGGCTGAGCAGTTCTTC
d_gene: TRBD2; v_gene: TRBV4-1; j_gene: TRBJ2-2; abundance: .; CDR3aa: CASSQVGTRGPGELFF; CDR3nt: TGCGCCAGCAGCCAAGTAGGGACTAGGGGCCCCGGGGAGCTGTTTTTT
d_gene: TRBD2; v_gene: TRBV9; j_gene: TRBJ2-1; abundance: .; CDR3aa: CASSGTSGSSYNEQFF; CDR3nt: TGTGCCAGCAGCGGGACTAGCGGGAGCTCCTACAATGAGCAGTTCTTC
d_gene: .; v_gene: TRBV7-9; j_gene: TRBJ1-1; abundance: .; CDR3aa: CASERWGGTEAFF; CDR3nt: TGTGCCAGTGAACGTTGGGGAGGCACTGAAGCTTTCTTT
d_gene: .; v_gene: TRBV7-3; j_gene: TRBJ1-1; abundance: once; CDR3aa: CASSPQVGNTEAFF; CDR3nt: TGTGCCAGCAGCCCTCAGGTGGGGAACACTGAAGCTTTCTTT
d_gene: TRBD1; v_gene: TRBV5-4; j_gene: TRBJ2-5; abundance: few; CDR3aa: CASSANRGSETQYF; CDR3nt: TGTGCCAGCAGCGCGAACAGGGGATCGGAGACCCAGTACTTC
d_gene: .; v_gene: TRBV29-1; j_gene: TRBJ1-2; abundance: .; CDR3aa: CSVTARSNYGYTF; CDR3nt: TGCAGCGTTACGGCCAGGTCTAACTATGGCTACACCTTC
d_gene: .; v_gene: TRBV4-2; j_gene: TRBJ2-1; abundance: few; CDR3aa: CASSQGGPSNEQFF; CDR3nt: TGTGCCAGCAGCCAAGGAGGGCCGAGCAATGAGCAGTTCTTC
d_gene: TRBD2; v_gene: TRBV6-5; j_gene: TRBJ2-3; abundance: few; CDR3aa: CASMLAAFTDTQYF; CDR3nt: TGTGCCAGCATGCTAGCGGCTTTCACAGATACGCAGTATTTT
d_gene: TRBD2; v_gene: TRBV29-1; j_gene: TRBJ2-5; abundance: .; CDR3aa: CSVAGTSGKETQYF; CDR3nt: TGCAGCGTAGCCGGGACTAGCGGGAAAGAGACCCAGTACTTC
d_gene: .; v_gene: TRBV27; j_gene: TRBJ2-3; abundance: few; CDR3aa: CASRSITRAPTDTQYF; CDR3nt: TGTGCCAGCAGGTCGATTACTAGGGCTCCCACAGATACGCAGTATTTT
d_gene: TRBD1; v_gene: TRBV9; j_gene: TRBJ2-7; abundance: few; CDR3aa: CASSVVPGQGIEQYF; CDR3nt: TGTGCCAGCAGCGTAGTCCCGGGACAGGGGATCGAGCAGTACTTC
d_gene: .; v_gene: TRBV5-1; j_gene: TRBJ2-1; abundance: few; CDR3aa: CASSLGDTVLSSYNEQFF; CDR3nt: TGCGCCAGCAGCTTGGGGGACACGGTTTTGAGCTCCTACAATGAGCAGTTCTTC
d_gene: .; v_gene: TRBV6-1; j_gene: TRBJ2-1; abundance: .; CDR3aa: CASSETGTRIHNEQFF; CDR3nt: TGTGCCAGCAGCGAAACCGGGACACGAATCCACAATGAGCAGTTCTTC
d_gene: TRBD1; v_gene: TRBV27; j_gene: TRBJ1-5; abundance: .; CDR3aa: CASRGTGGRNQPQHF; CDR3nt: TGTGCCAGCAGAGGGACAGGGGGAAGGAATCAGCCCCAGCATTTT
d_gene: .; v_gene: TRBV27; j_gene: TRBJ1-2; abundance: .; CDR3aa: CASSARESNGYTF; CDR3nt: TGTGCCAGCAGTGCTCGAGAGTCTAATGGCTACACCTTC
d_gene: TRBD1; v_gene: TRBV5-4; j_gene: TRBJ1-2; abundance: few; CDR3aa: CASSKAQGERGYTF; CDR3nt: TGTGCCAGCAGCAAGGCTCAGGGGGAGCGCGGCTACACCTTC
d_gene: .; v_gene: TRBV21-1; j_gene: TRBJ2-7; abundance: few; CDR3aa: CASSKRRGTNEQYF; CDR3nt: TGTGCCAGCAGCAAACGGAGAGGGACTAACGAGCAGTACTTC